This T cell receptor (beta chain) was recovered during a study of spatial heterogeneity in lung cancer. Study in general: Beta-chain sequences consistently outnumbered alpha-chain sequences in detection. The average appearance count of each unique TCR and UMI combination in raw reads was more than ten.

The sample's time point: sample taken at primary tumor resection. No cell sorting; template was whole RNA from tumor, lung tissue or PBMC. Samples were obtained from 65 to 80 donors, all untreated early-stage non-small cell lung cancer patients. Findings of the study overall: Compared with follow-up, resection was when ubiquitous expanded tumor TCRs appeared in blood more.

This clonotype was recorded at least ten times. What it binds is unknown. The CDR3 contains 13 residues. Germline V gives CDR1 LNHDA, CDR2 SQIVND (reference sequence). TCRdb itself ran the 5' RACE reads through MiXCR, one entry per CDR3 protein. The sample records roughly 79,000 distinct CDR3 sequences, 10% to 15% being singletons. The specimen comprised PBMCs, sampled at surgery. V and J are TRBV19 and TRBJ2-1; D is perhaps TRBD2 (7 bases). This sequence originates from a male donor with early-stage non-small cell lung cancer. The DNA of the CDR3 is TGTGCTGTAGGGGGGGCCGAGTACAATGAGCAGTTCTTC. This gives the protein CAVGGAEYNEQFF.